A selection of T cell receptor beta chains follows, all from one sample in a study of blood T cell repertoires in COVID-19. The data were produced by immunoSEQ multiplex PCR, yet TCRdb's version contains in-frame clones alone and is incomplete. The data hold tens of thousands of clones, with 85% observed a single time. The sample was peripheral blood. The receptors derive from a man older than 75 with acute or convalescent COVID-19. Both conserved end residues are part of each CDR3. Fields, in order: J gene, clone size, V gene, D gene, CDR3 protein, CDR3 DNA. The D gene is left open where the match is weak. The size entry is marked missing in some rows and otherwise reads once, few, many or a size class.

TRBJ2-7	NA	TRBV5-1	NA	CASSLGSGYEQYF	TGCGCCAGCAGCTTGGGGAGCGGCTACGAGCAGTACTTC
TRBJ1-5	NA	TRBV19	TRBD1	CASSSTGGVQPQHF	TGTGCCAGTAGTTCGACAGGGGGCGTTCAGCCCCAGCATTTT
TRBJ1-4	NA	TRBV9	NA	CASSVGTQVNEKLFF	TGTGCCAGCAGCGTAGGGACACAGGTGAATGAAAAACTGTTTTTT
TRBJ2-3	NA	TRBV6-5	NA	CASSYQVTQYF	TGTGCCAGCAGTTACCAGGTTACGCAGTATTTT
TRBJ2-1	NA	TRBV4-1	TRBD2	CASSQDMTSVSYNEQFF	TGCGCCAGCAGCCAAGATATGACTAGCGTATCCTACAATGAGCAGTTCTTC
TRBJ2-5	NA	TRBV5-6	NA	CASSLVSETQYF	TGTGCCAGCAGCTTGGTGTCGGAGACCCAGTACTTC
TRBJ2-2	few	TRBV7-9	NA	CASSSGTKGGTGELFF	TGTGCCAGCAGCTCAGGGACCAAAGGGGGAACCGGGGAGCTGTTTTTT
TRBJ1-1	NA	TRBV7-9	NA	CASSSIASAEAFF	TGTGCCAGCAGCTCGATCGCTAGCGCTGAAGCTTTCTTT
TRBJ2-3	once	TRBV29-1	NA	CSVEVQGTDTQYF	TGCAGCGTTGAGGTGCAGGGAACAGATACGCAGTATTTT
TRBJ2-7	NA	TRBV7-2	NA	CASSLGIAAYEQYF	TGTGCCAGCAGCTTAGGAATAGCGGCCTACGAGCAGTACTTC
TRBJ1-4	NA	TRBV5-4	TRBD1	CASSLTGGATNEKLFF	TGTGCCAGCAGCTTGACAGGGGGCGCAACTAATGAAAAACTGTTTTTT
TRBJ1-1	NA	TRBV5-1	NA	CASSLLTVNTEAFF	TGCGCCAGCAGCTTATTAACAGTGAACACTGAAGCTTTCTTT
TRBJ2-7	NA	TRBV5-1	TRBD1	CASSWGDRNEQYF	TGCGCCAGCAGCTGGGGGGACAGGAACGAGCAGTACTTC
TRBJ2-5	NA	TRBV5-8	TRBD2	CASSPGLAGGPETQYF	TGTGCCAGCAGCCCGGGACTAGCGGGAGGGCCAGAGACCCAGTACTTC
TRBJ2-3	NA	TRBV19	TRBD1	CASSLDRGDTDTQYF	TGTGCCAGTAGTTTGGACAGGGGGGACACAGATACGCAGTATTTT
TRBJ2-3	NA	TRBV5-1	TRBD2	CASSWVTSGSADTQYF	TGCGCCAGCAGCTGGGTGACTAGCGGGAGTGCAGATACGCAGTATTTT
TRBJ2-5	NA	TRBV9	NA	CASSPDSYQETQYF	TGTGCCAGCAGCCCAGACAGCTATCAAGAGACCCAGTACTTC
TRBJ2-1	NA	TRBV6-5	TRBD1	CATKTGTYNEQFF	TGTGCCACCAAGACAGGGACCTACAATGAGCAGTTCTTC
TRBJ2-5	once	TRBV10-2	NA	CASSGETQYF	TGCGCCAGCAGCGGAGAGACCCAGTACTTC
TRBJ1-3	few	TRBV19	NA	CASRPGGSGNTIYF	TGTGCCAGTAGACCCGGGGGCTCTGGAAACACCATATATTTT
TRBJ1-1	few	TRBV6-6	NA	CASSLGVMNTEAFF	TGTGCCAGCAGTCTTGGAGTTATGAACACTGAAGCTTTCTTT
TRBJ1-2	few	TRBV19	NA	CASTPWDTYGYTF	TGTGCCAGTACCCCCTGGGACACCTATGGCTACACCTTC
TRBJ1-6	NA	TRBV9	TRBD1	CASSGRDRAMDNSPLHF	TGTGCCAGCAGCGGCCGGGACAGGGCAATGGATAATTCACCCCTCCACTTT
TRBJ2-7	NA	TRBV5-8	NA	CASSLGDFNSLYEQYF	TGTGCCAGCAGCTTAGGAGACTTTAATTCGCTCTACGAGCAGTACTTC
TRBJ2-7	NA	TRBV7-2	NA	CASSLEQLSYEQYF	TGTGCCAGCAGCTTAGAACAGCTCTCCTACGAGCAGTACTTC
TRBJ1-2	NA	TRBV6-5	NA	CASSKGRDNYGYTF	TGTGCCAGCAGTAAGGGCAGGGATAACTATGGCTACACCTTC
TRBJ1-5	NA	TRBV18	NA	CASSPSRDQPQHF	TGTGCCAGCTCACCGAGCAGGGATCAGCCCCAGCATTTT
TRBJ2-1	NA	TRBV3-1/TRBV3-2	NA	CASSQAEGSYNEQFF	TGTGCCAGCAGCCAGGCGGAGGGGTCCTACAATGAGCAGTTCTTC
TRBJ1-4	NA	TRBV28	TRBD1	CASRTGVTEKLFF	TGTGCCAGCAGGACAGGGGTTACTGAAAAACTGTTTTTT
TRBJ1-2	NA	TRBV19	TRBD1	CASRSTGINYGYTF	TGTGCCAGTAGATCGACAGGGATTAACTATGGCTACACCTTC
TRBJ1-6	NA	TRBV7-2	NA	CASSPRTAYNSPLHF	TGTGCCAGCAGCCCGCGGACAGCTTATAATTCACCCCTCCACTTT
TRBJ1-2	NA	TRBV4-3	TRBD1	CASSLNYGQGSYGYTF	TGCGCCAGCAGCCTCAACTATGGACAGGGGTCCTATGGCTACACCTTC
TRBJ2-5	NA	TRBV7-9	TRBD2	CASSLDNGRWGEGQETQYF	TGTGCCAGCAGCTTAGACAATGGGCGGTGGGGGGAGGGCCAAGAGACCCAGTACTTC
TRBJ2-3	NA	TRBV9	TRBD1	CASSPRSTGGWGSTDTQYF	TGTGCCAGCAGCCCCAGGAGCACAGGGGGTTGGGGGAGCACAGATACGCAGTATTTT
TRBJ1-4	NA	TRBV28	NA	CASSLSGLGGITNEKLFF	TGTGCCAGCAGTTTGTCGGGACTGGGGGGGATAACTAATGAAAAACTGTTTTTT
TRBJ2-5	once	TRBV7-9	NA	CASSLRTEKETQYF	TGTGCCAGCAGCTTAAGGACAGAAAAAGAGACCCAGTACTTC
TRBJ1-2	once	TRBV6-5	TRBD1	CASSRDRGNYGYTF	TGTGCCAGCAGTAGAGACAGGGGTAACTATGGCTACACCTTC
TRBJ2-5	NA	TRBV5-1	NA	CASSLRRGQETQYF	TGCGCCAGCAGCCTGCGACGGGGGCAAGAGACCCAGTACTTC
TRBJ2-6	NA	TRBV7-2	NA	CASSSTNPGANVLTF	TGTGCCAGCAGCTCTACTAATCCTGGGGCCAACGTCCTGACTTTC
TRBJ1-6	NA	TRBV5-5	NA	CASSLSQPNNNSPLHF	TGTGCCAGCAGCTTGTCACAGCCTAATAATAATTCACCCCTCCACTTT
TRBJ2-5	once	TRBV9	TRBD1	CASSVASGTAEETQYF	TGTGCCAGCAGCGTAGCTTCTGGGACAGCGGAAGAGACCCAGTACTTC
TRBJ1-1	NA	TRBV7-2	TRBD1	CASSLQGDTEAFF	TGTGCCAGCAGCTTACAGGGGGATACTGAAGCTTTCTTT
TRBJ2-7	NA	TRBV27	NA	CASSFADRGYEQYF	TGTGCCAGCAGCTTTGCGGACAGAGGCTACGAGCAGTACTTC
TRBJ2-5	NA	TRBV24-1	TRBD2	CATSQSGRAEETQYF	TGTGCCACCAGTCAGAGCGGGAGGGCCGAAGAGACCCAGTACTTC
TRBJ2-6	once	TRBV28	TRBD1	CASRSGTGVFGANVLTF	TGTGCCAGCAGGTCCGGGACAGGGGTATTTGGGGCCAACGTCCTGACTTTC
TRBJ2-1	NA	TRBV5-1	NA	CASSLEGVSYNEQFF	TGCGCCAGCAGCTTAGAGGGGGTCTCCTACAATGAGCAGTTCTTC
TRBJ1-1	NA	TRBV6-4	TRBD1	CASSWDSPNTEAFF	TGTGCCAGCAGTTGGGACAGCCCGAACACTGAAGCTTTCTTT
TRBJ1-5	many	TRBV6-6	TRBD1	CASSYGDRDSQPQHF	TGTGCCAGCAGTTACGGGGACAGGGATAGTCAGCCCCAGCATTTT
TRBJ1-2	NA	TRBV4-3	NA	CASSQDREVGYTF	TGCGCCAGCAGCCAAGATAGAGAAGTCGGCTACACCTTC
TRBJ2-5	NA	TRBV11-3	TRBD2	CASSPVVAGGPGETQYF	TGTGCCAGCAGCCCAGTCGTAGCGGGAGGGCCGGGAGAGACCCAGTACTTC
TRBJ1-3	NA	TRBV18	NA	CASSPGGDTIYF	TGTGCCAGCTCACCAGGCGGGGACACCATATATTTT
TRBJ1-2	NA	TRBV18	NA	CASSPQTEYGYTF	TGTGCCAGCTCACCGCAGACAGAGTATGGCTACACCTTC
TRBJ2-1	NA	TRBV19	TRBD2	CASSPGRGTSGRAGTVYEQFF	TGTGCCAGTAGTCCCGGCCGTGGGACTAGCGGGAGGGCCGGGACCGTCTATGAGCAGTTCTTC
TRBJ1-5	NA	TRBV6-4	NA	CASTGPRQVSSDSNQPQHF	TGTGCCAGCACCGGACCCCGACAGGTCTCTTCTGATAGCAATCAGCCCCAGCATTTT
TRBJ2-3	NA	TRBV7-2	TRBD1	CASSLAPTGGSTDTQYF	TGTGCCAGCAGCTTAGCGCCGACAGGGGGAAGCACAGATACGCAGTATTTT
TRBJ2-2	few	TRBV19	TRBD2	CASSITSGGGELFF	TGTGCCAGTAGTATAACTAGCGGGGGCGGGGAGCTGTTTTTT
TRBJ2-2	NA	TRBV2	NA	CASASVFNTGELFF	TGTGCCAGCGCGAGCGTCTTCAACACCGGGGAGCTGTTTTTT
TRBJ2-7	NA	TRBV6-6	TRBD1	CASSSKQGAPNEQYF	TGTGCCAGCAGTTCGAAACAGGGGGCGCCCAACGAGCAGTACTTC
TRBJ1-1	once	TRBV27	NA	CASSVNREVTEAFF	TGTGCCAGCAGTGTGAACAGGGAAGTCACTGAAGCTTTCTTT